This TCR beta chain was captured in a study of OX40 agonist ivuxolimab in advanced cancers. Looking at the study overall: Ivuxolimab, which patients received intravenously every 2 weeks, was dosed at 0.01 to 10 mg/kg. Under the entry rules, prior anti-PD-1, anti-PD-L1 or anti-CTLA-4 therapy was allowed, and approximately 40% had some.

Details on this clone: Its antigen is unknown.

Repertoires were generated with immunoSEQ multiplex PCR, while TCRdb's copy carries only in-frame clones and drops some. There are 65,000 to 75,000 clones in the sample; 70% to 90% occur only once, and about 4% lies in the top ten. The junction had 9 bases not matched to a gene; V was cut back by 10 bases and J by 4 bases. This CDR3 has 15 amino acids. Germline-derived CDR1 and CDR2 are SGHTA and FQGTGA. Study-wide findings and caveats: Certain nonresponding patients likewise had low normalized T-cell clonal expansion.

Sequencing used CD4+ or CD8+ T cells sorted from blood, obtained in a trial of the OX40 agonist ivuxolimab. The sequence came from an adult with an advanced solid tumor such as melanoma, head and neck, liver or kidney cancer. This chain connects TRBV7-3 to TRBJ2-6; TRBD2 agrees at 8 bases. Written as DNA, the CDR3 is TGTGCCACGGGGACGGGGGGGGCCGGGGCCAACGTCCTGACTTTC. This encodes CATGTGGAGANVLTF.